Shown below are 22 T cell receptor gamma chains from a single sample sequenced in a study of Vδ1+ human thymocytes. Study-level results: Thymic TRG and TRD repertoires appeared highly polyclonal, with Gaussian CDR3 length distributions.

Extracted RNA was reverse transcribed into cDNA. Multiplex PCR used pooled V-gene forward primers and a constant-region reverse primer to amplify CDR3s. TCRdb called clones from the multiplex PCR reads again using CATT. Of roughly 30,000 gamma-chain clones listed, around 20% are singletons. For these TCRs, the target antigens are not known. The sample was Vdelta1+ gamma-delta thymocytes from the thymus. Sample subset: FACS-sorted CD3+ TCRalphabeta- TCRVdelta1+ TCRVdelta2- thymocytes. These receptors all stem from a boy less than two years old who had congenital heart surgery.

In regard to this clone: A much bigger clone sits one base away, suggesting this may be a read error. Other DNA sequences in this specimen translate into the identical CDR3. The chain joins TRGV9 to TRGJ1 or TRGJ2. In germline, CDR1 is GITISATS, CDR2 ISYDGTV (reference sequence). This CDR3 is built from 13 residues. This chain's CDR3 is CALWEVQNYKKLF. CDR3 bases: TGTGCCTTGTGGGAGGTGCAGAATTATAAGAAGCTCTTT.

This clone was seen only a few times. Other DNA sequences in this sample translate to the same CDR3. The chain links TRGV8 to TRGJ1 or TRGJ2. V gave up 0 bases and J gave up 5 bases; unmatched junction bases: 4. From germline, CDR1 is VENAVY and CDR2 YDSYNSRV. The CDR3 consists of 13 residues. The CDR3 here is CATWDRRDYKKLF. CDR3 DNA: TGTGCCACCTGGGATAGGCGTGATTATAAGAAACTCTTT.

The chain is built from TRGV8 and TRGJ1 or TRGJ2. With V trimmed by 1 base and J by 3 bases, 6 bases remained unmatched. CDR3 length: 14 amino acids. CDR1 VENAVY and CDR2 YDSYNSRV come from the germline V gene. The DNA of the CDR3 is TGTGCCACCTGGGATAGAGGAATTTATTATAAGAAACTCTTT. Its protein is CATWDRGIYYKKLF.

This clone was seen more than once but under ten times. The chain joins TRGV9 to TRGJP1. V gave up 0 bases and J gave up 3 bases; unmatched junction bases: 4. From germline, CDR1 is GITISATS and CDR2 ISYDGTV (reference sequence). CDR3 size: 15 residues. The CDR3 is CALWEVYATGWFKIF. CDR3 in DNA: TGTGCCTTGTGGGAGGTGTATGCCACTGGTTGGTTCAAGATATTT.

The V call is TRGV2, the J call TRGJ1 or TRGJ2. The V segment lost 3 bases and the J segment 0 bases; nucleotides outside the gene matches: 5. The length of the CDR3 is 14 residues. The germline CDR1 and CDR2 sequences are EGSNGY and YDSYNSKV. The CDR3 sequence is CATWDQGNYYKKLF. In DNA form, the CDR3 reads TGTGCCACCTGGGACCAAGGGAATTATTATAAGAAACTCTTT.

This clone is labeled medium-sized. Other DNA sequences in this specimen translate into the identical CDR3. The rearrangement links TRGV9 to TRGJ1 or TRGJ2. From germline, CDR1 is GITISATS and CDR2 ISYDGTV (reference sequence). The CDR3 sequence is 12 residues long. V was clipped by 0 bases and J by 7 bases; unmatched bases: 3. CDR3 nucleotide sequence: TGTGCCTTGTGGGAGGTGCTCTATAAGAAACTCTTT. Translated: CALWEVLYKKLF.

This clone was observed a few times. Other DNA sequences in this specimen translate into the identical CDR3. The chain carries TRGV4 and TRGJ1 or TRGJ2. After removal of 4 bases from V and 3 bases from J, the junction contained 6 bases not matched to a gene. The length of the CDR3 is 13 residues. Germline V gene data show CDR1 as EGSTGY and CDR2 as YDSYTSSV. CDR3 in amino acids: CATWDPAYYKKLF. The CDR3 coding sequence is TGTGCCACCTGGGACCCCGCTTATTATAAGAAACTCTTT.

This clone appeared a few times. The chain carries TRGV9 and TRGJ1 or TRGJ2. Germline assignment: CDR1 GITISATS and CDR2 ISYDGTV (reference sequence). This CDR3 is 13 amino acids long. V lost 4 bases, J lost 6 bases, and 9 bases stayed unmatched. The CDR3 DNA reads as TGTGCCTTGTGGGACGGCGTAGGTTATAAGAAACTCTTT. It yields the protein CALWDGVGYKKLF.

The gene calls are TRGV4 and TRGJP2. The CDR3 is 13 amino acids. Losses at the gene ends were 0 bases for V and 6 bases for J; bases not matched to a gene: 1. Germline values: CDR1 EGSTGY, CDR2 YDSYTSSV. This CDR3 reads CATWDGGDWIKTF. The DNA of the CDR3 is TGTGCCACCTGGGATGGGGGTGATTGGATCAAGACGTTT.

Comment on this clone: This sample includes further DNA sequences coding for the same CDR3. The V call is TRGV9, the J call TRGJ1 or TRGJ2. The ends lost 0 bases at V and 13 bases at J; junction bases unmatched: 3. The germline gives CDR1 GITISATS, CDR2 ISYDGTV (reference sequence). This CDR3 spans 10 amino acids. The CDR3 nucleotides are TGTGCCTTGTGGGAGGTGCGTAAACTCTTT. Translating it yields CALWEVRKLF.

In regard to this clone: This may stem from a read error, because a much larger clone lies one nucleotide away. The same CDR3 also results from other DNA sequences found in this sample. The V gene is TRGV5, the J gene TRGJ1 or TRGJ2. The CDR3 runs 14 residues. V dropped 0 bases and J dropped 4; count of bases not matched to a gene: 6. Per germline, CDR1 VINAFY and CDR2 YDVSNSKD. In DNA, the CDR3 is TGTGCCACCTGGGACAGGCCTGACTATTATAAGAAACTCTTT. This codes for CATWDRPDYYKKLF.

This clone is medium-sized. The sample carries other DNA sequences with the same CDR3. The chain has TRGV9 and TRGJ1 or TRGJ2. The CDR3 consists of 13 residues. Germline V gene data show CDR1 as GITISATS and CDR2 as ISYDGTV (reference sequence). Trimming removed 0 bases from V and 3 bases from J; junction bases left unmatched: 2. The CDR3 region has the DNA TGTGCCTTGTGGGAGGTGACTTATTATAAGAAACTCTTT. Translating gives CALWEVTYYKKLF.

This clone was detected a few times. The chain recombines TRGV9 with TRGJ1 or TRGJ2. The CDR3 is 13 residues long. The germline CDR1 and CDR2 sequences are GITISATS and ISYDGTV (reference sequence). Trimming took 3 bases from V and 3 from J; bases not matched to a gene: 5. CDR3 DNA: TGTGCCTTGTGGGAGTACGGTTATTATAAGAAACTCTTT. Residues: CALWEYGYYKKLF.

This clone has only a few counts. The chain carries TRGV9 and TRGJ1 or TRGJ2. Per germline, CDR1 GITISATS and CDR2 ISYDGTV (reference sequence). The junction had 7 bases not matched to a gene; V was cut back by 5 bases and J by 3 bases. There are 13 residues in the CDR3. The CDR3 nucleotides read TGTGCCTTGTGGGGACCCCTTTATTATAAGAAACTCTTT. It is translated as CALWGPLYYKKLF.

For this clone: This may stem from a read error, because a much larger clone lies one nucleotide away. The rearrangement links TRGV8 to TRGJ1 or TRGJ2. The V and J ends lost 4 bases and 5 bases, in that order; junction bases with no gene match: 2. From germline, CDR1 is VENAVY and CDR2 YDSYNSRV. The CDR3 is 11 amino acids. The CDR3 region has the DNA TGTGCCACCTGGGAACATTATAAGAAACTCTTT. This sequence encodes CATWEHYKKLF.

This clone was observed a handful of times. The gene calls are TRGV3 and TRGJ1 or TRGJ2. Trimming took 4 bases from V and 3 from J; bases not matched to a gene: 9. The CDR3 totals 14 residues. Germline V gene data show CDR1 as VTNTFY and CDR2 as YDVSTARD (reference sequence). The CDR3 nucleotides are TGTGCCACCTGGGATGGGCCAGGTTATTATAAGAAACTCTTT. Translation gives CATWDGPGYYKKLF.

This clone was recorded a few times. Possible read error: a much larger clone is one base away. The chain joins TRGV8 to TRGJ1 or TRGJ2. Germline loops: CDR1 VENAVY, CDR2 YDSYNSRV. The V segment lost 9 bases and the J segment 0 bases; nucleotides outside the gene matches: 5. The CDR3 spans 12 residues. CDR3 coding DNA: TGTGCCACCCGGGTGAATTATTATAAGAAACTCTTT. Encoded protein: CATRVNYYKKLF.

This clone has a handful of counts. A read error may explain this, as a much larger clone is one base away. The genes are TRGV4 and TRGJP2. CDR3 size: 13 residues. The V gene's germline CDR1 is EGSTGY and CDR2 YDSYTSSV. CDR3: CATWDRSDWIKTF. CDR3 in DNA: TGTGCCACCTGGGATAGAAGTGATTGGATCAAGACGTTT.

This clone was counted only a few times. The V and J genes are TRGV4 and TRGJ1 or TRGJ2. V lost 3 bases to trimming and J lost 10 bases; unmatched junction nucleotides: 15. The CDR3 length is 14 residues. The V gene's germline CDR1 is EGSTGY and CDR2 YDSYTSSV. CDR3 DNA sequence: TGTGCCACCTGGGATTCTAACCTGAGGAGGAAGAAACTCTTT. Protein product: CATWDSNLRRKKLF.

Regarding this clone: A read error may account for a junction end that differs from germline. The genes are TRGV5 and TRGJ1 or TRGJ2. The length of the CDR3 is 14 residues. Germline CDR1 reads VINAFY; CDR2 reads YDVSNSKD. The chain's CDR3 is CATWDGPDYYKTLF. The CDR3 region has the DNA TGTGCCACCTGGGACGGGCCAGATTATTATAAGACACTCTTT.

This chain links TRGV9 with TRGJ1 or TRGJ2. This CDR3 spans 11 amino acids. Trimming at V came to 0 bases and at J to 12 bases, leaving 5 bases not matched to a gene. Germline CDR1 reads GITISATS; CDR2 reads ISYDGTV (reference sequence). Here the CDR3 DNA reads TGTGCCTTGTGGGAGGTGACCCCGAAACTCTTT. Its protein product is CALWEVTPKLF.

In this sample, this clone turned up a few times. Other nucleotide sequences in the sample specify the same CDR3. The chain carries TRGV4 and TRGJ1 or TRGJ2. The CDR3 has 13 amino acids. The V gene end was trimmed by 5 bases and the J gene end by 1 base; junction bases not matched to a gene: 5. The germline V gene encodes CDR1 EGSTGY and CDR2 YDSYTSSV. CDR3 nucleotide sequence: TGTGCCACCTGGGCTCCCAATTATTATAAGAAACTCTTT. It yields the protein CATWAPNYYKKLF.